The clone carrying this T cell receptor (beta chain) was detected a few times. No antigen is known for it. PCR was performed a second time for about 6 to 12 cycles using a sample-barcoded 5' primer and a J-beta primer mix. Per sample, CDR3-containing paired-end reads numbered at least 2.5 million. MiXCR, applied by TCRdb to the 5' RACE reads, yields one record per CDR3 protein. The table has over a million distinct CDR3 sequences, roughly 45% seen once. Aged about 6 to 100, donors were systemically healthy Caucasians from Russia. This sample was included in a study of blood T cells in healthy people across ages. Study results and limitations: Lack of knowledge of donor CMV status possibly confounded expanded clonotype changes. Diversity of TCR beta per million T cells declined in a roughly linear way with age.

Trimming cost V 4 bases and J 10 bases, with 7 bases left between them. CDR1 is MDHEN, CDR2 SYDVKM, per germline. The CDR3 is 10 residues long. The rearrangement links TRBV28 to TRBJ1-1; D remains unclear. This TCR derives from a woman between 18 and 29 years old in good health. Material: blood. The CDR3 sequence is CASSYDGAFF. CDR3 DNA sequence: TGTGCCAGCAGTTATGACGGAGCTTTCTTT.